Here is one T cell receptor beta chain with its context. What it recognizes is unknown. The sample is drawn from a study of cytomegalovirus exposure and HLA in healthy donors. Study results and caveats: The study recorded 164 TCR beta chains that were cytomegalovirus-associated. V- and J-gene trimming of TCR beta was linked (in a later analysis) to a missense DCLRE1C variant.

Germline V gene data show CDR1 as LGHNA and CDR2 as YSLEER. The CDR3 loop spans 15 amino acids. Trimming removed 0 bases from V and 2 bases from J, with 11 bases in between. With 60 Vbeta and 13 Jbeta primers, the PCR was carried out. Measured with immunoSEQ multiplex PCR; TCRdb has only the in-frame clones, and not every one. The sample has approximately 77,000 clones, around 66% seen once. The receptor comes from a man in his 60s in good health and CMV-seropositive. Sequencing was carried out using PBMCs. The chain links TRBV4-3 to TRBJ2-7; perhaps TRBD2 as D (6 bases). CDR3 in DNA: TGCGCCAGCAGCCAAGATCAGGGACTTACCTACGAGCAGTACTTC. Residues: CASSQDQGLTYEQYF.